Reported below is one T cell receptor (beta chain). This sample is drawn from a study of blood T cell repertoires in COVID-19. Study-wide background: Samples representing acute and convalescent COVID-19 were sourced from the United States, Italy and Spain. Sources were T cells, B-cell-depleted T cells, or PBMCs; the material itself was cDNA or gDNA.

The CDR3 has 14 amino acids. The V gene end was trimmed by 4 bases and the J gene end by 7 bases; junction bases not matched to a gene: 6. In germline, CDR1 is LGHDT, CDR2 YNNKEL (reference sequence). Original handling: Reference gene primer amplification gave nucleated cell count estimates. TCRdb keeps only in-frame clones here, not all; method: immunoSEQ multiplex PCR. V, J and clone size are those of that table, while D and trimming were read from the DNA. Of about 200,000 clones in the sample, 82% were seen once. It was during active infection that Seattle patients were enrolled and then longitudinally followed.

The rearrangement links TRBV3-1 (or the pseudogene TRBV3-2) to TRBJ2-2, with TRBD2 matching 7 bases. This clonotype originated in a woman aged 55-70 years with COVID-19, enrolled during active disease. The sample consisted of peripheral blood. CDR3 protein: CASSLSGKGGELFF. CDR3 DNA sequence: TGTGCCAGCAGCCTGAGCGGGAAGGGCGGGGAGCTGTTTTTT.